Listed here are 25 T cell receptor beta chains from one sample, sequenced in a study of control samples from healthy donors and cancer patients. Clones were sequenced by immunoSEQ multiplex PCR, and TCRdb holds only the in-frame ones, with some missing. This table has 95,000 to 110,000 clones, about 89% appearing once. Sequencing input: PBMCs. The receptors here all came from a man in his sixties with lung cancer.

This chain joins TRBV14 and TRBJ1-4; D unresolved. Germline V lookup: CDR1 SGHDN, CDR2 FVKESK. The CDR3 runs 15 residues. Trimming left V 0 bases short and J 0 bases short, with 5 bases between. The CDR3: CASSQERTTNEKLFF. The DNA of the CDR3 is TGTGCCAGCAGCCAAGAAAGGACAACTAATGAAAAACTGTTTTTT.

The V and J genes are TRBV27 and TRBJ2-7; possibly TRBD1 for D (6 bases). CDR3 size: 12 residues. V lost 8 bases to trimming and J lost 4 bases, with 12 bases between them. Germline assignment: CDR1 MNHEY and CDR2 SMNVEV (reference sequence). CDR3 sequence: CASAGRGYEQYF. Written as DNA, the CDR3 is TGTGCCAGCGCGGGCAGGGGATACGAGCAGTACTTC.

The chain is built from TRBV7-8 and TRBJ1-1, with no clear D. Germline values: CDR1 SGHVS, CDR2 FQNEAQ. The CDR3 spans 16 residues. The ends were cut back, 0 bases at V and 0 bases at J, with 11 bases in the middle. The CDR3, as DNA: TGTGCCAGCAGCTTAGCGCAAAGGCAGCTGAACACTGAAGCTTTCTTT. Protein sequence: CASSLAQRQLNTEAFF.

This clone was detected once. This chain joins TRBV5-4 and TRBJ2-5, with D unresolved. Germline CDR1 is SGHNT and CDR2 is YYREEE (reference sequence). The CDR3 has 15 residues. Trimming removed 3 bases from V and 0 bases from J, with 12 bases in between. As DNA, the CDR3 is TGTGCCAGCAGCTCCATGACCTGGTACCAAGAGACCCAGTACTTC. This translates into CASSSMTWYQETQYF.

The V and J genes are TRBV12-5 and TRBJ2-7; 7 nucleotides align to TRBD1. The CDR3 is made up of 14 amino acids. Germline CDR1 is LGHNT and CDR2 is FRNRAP. With 7 bases clipped from V and 5 bases from J, the junction kept 11 bases outside the gene matches. The CDR3 reads CASAPDRLNHEQYV. The CDR3 DNA reads as TGTGCTAGTGCCCCGGACAGGCTAAACCACGAGCAGTACGTC.

The V gene is TRBV20-1, the J gene TRBJ2-4, with D unresolved. Germline-derived CDR1 and CDR2 are DFQATT and SNEGSKA (reference sequence). The CDR3 runs 11 residues. Trimming removed 6 bases at V and 14 bases at J, with 17 bases between. The CDR3 reads CSAIDPVGKYF. The CDR3 DNA reads TGCAGTGCGATAGACCCGGTGGGAAAGTACTTC.

The chain is built from TRBV19 and TRBJ1-2; D gene uncertain. The V end was cut by 7 bases, the J end by 4 bases, with 13 bases between. Germline V gene sequence: CDR1 LNHDA, CDR2 SQIVND (reference sequence). This CDR3 has 13 residues. This CDR3 is CASNPGALYGYTF. DNA of the CDR3: TGTGCCAGTAACCCAGGAGCTCTCTATGGCTACACCTTC.

This clone was counted a single time. This specimen includes other DNA sequences encoding the same CDR3. V is TRBV9 and J is TRBJ1-2, with TRBD1 matching over 12 bases. The germline V gene encodes CDR1 SGDLS and CDR2 YYNGEE. J gave up 7 bases and V 3 bases, and 10 bases lay outside the gene matches. The CDR3 has 16 amino acids. This CDR3 is CASSGAGTGGARGYTF. The CDR3 DNA follows: TGTGCCAGCAGCGGGGCGGGGACAGGGGGCGCGCGTGGCTACACCTTC.

This sequence joins TRBV5-1 and TRBJ1-1; the D gene is possibly TRBD1 (5 bases). CDR1 is SGHRS and CDR2 is YFSETQ in the germline V gene. The V gene lost 5 bases and the J gene lost 10 bases, with 18 bases spanning the gap. This CDR3 region has 13 residues. CDR3 amino acids: CASSWDATRGAFF. In DNA form, the CDR3 reads TGCGCCAGCAGTTGGGACGCCACGAGGGGAGCTTTCTTT.

This sequence joins TRBV5-1 and TRBJ1-1; D is ambiguous. The CDR3 covers 16 residues. Per the germline V gene, CDR1 is SGHRS and CDR2 is YFSETQ. With 2 bases removed from V and 0 bases from J, the gap between germline ends came to 14 bases. The DNA for the CDR3 is TGCGCCAGCAGCTTACGGGCAGGACCTATGAACACTGAAGCTTTCTTT. This codes for CASSLRAGPMNTEAFF.

The rearrangement links TRBV18 to TRBJ2-2; the match to TRBD1 covers 10 bases. The CDR3 runs 15 residues. CDR1 is KGHSH and CDR2 is LQKENI in the germline V gene. With V trimmed by 6 bases and J by 6 bases, 7 bases remained unmatched. The CDR3 loop reads CASSTGTGDPGELFF. The CDR3 coding sequence is TGTGCCAGCTCTACCGGGACAGGGGATCCCGGGGAGCTGTTTTTT.

This chain uses TRBV4-2 with TRBJ2-7; 7 bases are a match to TRBD1. J gave up 1 base and V 4 bases, and 7 bases lay outside the gene matches. Germline V gives CDR1 LGHNA, CDR2 YNFKEQ. CDR3 size: 15 residues. CDR3 amino acids: CASSPEGARSYEQYF. Here the CDR3 DNA reads TGTGCCAGCAGCCCCGAGGGGGCGAGATCCTACGAGCAGTACTTC.

This chain joins TRBV6-5 and TRBJ2-2; D gene unclear. The V gene lost 6 bases and the J gene lost 5 bases, with 10 bases spanning the gap. In germline, CDR1 is MNHEY, CDR2 SVGAGI. The CDR3 is 13 residues long. CDR3 sequence: CASRWTGTGELFF. The CDR3 DNA follows: TGTGCCAGCAGGTGGACCGGAACCGGGGAGCTGTTTTTT.

This chain joins TRBV7-9 and TRBJ2-6, with unresolved D. Germline V CDR1 and CDR2: SEHNR, FQNEAQ (reference sequence). This CDR3 has 15 amino acids. V was shortened by 2 bases and J by 0 bases, with 5 bases between the two germline ends. CDR3 DNA: TGTGCCAGCAGCTTATCAGGCTCTGGGGCCAACGTCCTGACTTTC. As protein: CASSLSGSGANVLTF.

This chain joins TRBV15 and TRBJ1-4; TRBD1 is a possible D gene (5 bases). Trimming pared 0 bases from V and 0 bases from J, leaving 14 bases between. The CDR3 runs to 18 residues. The V gene's germline CDR1 is LNHNV and CDR2 YYDKDF (reference sequence). The CDR3 coding sequence is TGTGCCACCAGCAGAGATTGGGGGGGTCTGGCAACTAATGAAAAACTGTTTTTT. Protein: CATSRDWGGLATNEKLFF.

This sequence joins TRBV27 and TRBJ2-7; D is undetermined. The CDR3 runs to 15 residues. Germline V gives CDR1 MNHEY, CDR2 SMNVEV (reference sequence). Trimming shortened V by 0 bases and J by 7 bases, and 16 bases separated the two germline ends. CDR3 protein: CASSLSLGRVVEQYF. The CDR3 DNA follows: TGTGCCAGCAGTTTATCTCTAGGTCGGGTTGTTGAGCAGTACTTC.

The chain couples TRBV30 to TRBJ1-2; D unresolved. Germline V gene sequence: CDR1 GTSNPN, CDR2 SVGIG (reference sequence). There are 14 residues in the CDR3. With 0 bases removed from V and 2 bases from J, the gap between germline ends came to 10 bases. The CDR3 DNA sequence: TGTGCCTGGAGTGTAAACAGAGTAAACTATGGCTACACCTTC. Residues: CAWSVNRVNYGYTF.

The DNA of the CDR3 is TGTGCCAGCAGCTTGGGAGGGTGGACGAACACTGAAGCTTTCTTT. It codes for CASSLGGWTNTEAFF. The rearrangement uses TRBV5-6 and TRBJ1-1; no clear D gene. The CDR3 runs 15 residues. The V and J ends lost 0 bases and 1 base respectively, with 10 bases between them. Germline CDR1 and CDR2: SGHDT and YYEEEE.

V is TRBV18 and J is TRBJ1-1; D not resolved. V lost 2 bases, J lost 0 bases, and 7 bases lay in between. CDR1 is KGHSH, CDR2 LQKENI, per germline. There are 14 residues in the CDR3. CDR3 region: CASSPVIMNTEAFF. The CDR3 DNA reads as TGTGCCAGCTCACCAGTGATAATGAACACTGAAGCTTTCTTT. The variable domain in full, with the rest retrieved from reference TRBV18 and TRBJ1-1, is NAGVMQNPRHLVRRRGQEARLRCSPMKGHSHVYWYRQLPEEGLKFMVYLQKENIIDESGMPKERFSAEFPKEGPSILRIQQVVRGDSAAYFCASSPVIMNTEAFFGQGTRLTVV.

The chain links TRBV11-1 to TRBJ2-1; TRBD2 matches 12 bases. Trimming cost V 5 bases and J 5 bases; bases outside gene matches: 4. The germline V gene has CDR1 SGHAT and CDR2 FQDESV (reference sequence). This CDR3 is 15 amino acids long. CDR3 bases: TGTGCCAGCAGCGTCGGACTAGCGGGGAACAATGAGCAGTTCTTC. Its translation: CASSVGLAGNNEQFF.

CDR3 loop: CASSPRQGQETQYF. CDR3 in DNA: TGCGCCAGCAGCCCCAGACAGGGACAAGAGACCCAGTACTTC. The chain uses TRBV4-1 and TRBJ2-5; 7 bases are a match to TRBD1. With V trimmed by 4 bases and J by 2 bases, 4 bases remained unmatched. CDR1 and CDR2 from the germline V gene are MGHRA and YSYEKL. The CDR3 spans 14 residues.

This clone was recorded only once. This chain joins TRBV11-3 and TRBJ2-1; tentative D call: TRBD1 (6 bases). The CDR3 is 16 residues long. Trimming took 1 base from V and 0 from J, leaving 10 bases between them. The V gene's germline CDR1 is SGHNT and CDR2 YENEEA. The CDR3 DNA is TGTGCCAGCAGCTTAGGGGGGACACACTCCTACAATGAGCAGTTCTTC. As protein: CASSLGGTHSYNEQFF.

V gene TRBV5-1 combines with J gene TRBJ1-1; 8 nucleotides agree with TRBD1. J was trimmed by 1 base and V by 5 bases; bases with no gene match: 4. This CDR3 region has 14 residues. In germline, CDR1 is SGHRS, CDR2 YFSETQ. CDR3 sequence (DNA): TGCGCCAGCAGACTGGACAGGGCGAACACTGAAGCTTTCTTT. Its protein product is CASRLDRANTEAFF.

The chain uses TRBV9 and TRBJ1-1, with unresolved D. There are 14 residues in the CDR3. Germline V CDR1 and CDR2: SGDLS, YYNGEE. V lost 4 bases to trimming and J lost 5 bases, with 15 bases between them. CDR3 bases: TGTGCCAGCAGCCCCTTAGACGGCCGGACTGAAGCTTTCTTT. Its translation is CASSPLDGRTEAFF.

The CDR3 spells CATSGGQLGYTF. Written as DNA, the CDR3 is TGTGCCACCAGTGGTGGACAGCTTGGCTACACCTTC. The chain links TRBV24-1 to TRBJ1-2; maybe TRBD1 (6 bases). The V and J ends lost 5 bases and 7 bases respectively, with 10 bases between them. This CDR3 contains 12 residues. Germline V gene lookup returns CDR1 KGHDR and CDR2 SFDVKD.